These T cell receptor beta chains were read from a single sample in a study of shared clonotypes between healthy human individuals. TCRdb keeps only in-frame clones here, not all; method: immunoSEQ multiplex PCR. The sample carries around 2.3 million clones, around 95% recorded once. The specimen sequenced was naive CD4+ T cells sorted from blood. The receptors were gathered from a young man in good health. Each CDR3 is given with its conserved first and last residue. The D gene is left open where the match is weak.

D gene	V gene	J gene	CDR3 DNA	CDR3 protein
NA	TRBV4-3	TRBJ1-1	TGCGCCAGCAGCCAATTGAGGAACACTGAAGCTTTCTTT	CASSQLRNTEAFF
NA	TRBV11-3	TRBJ1-4	TGTGCCAGCAGCTTAGGGGTTGGGGGGCCGGGAAAACTGTTTTTT	CASSLGVGGPGKLFF
NA	TRBV30	TRBJ1-2	TGTGCCTGGAGTCCAAACAGGGACGGCTACACCTTC	CAWSPNRDGYTF
TRBD1	TRBV5-4	TRBJ1-2	TGTGCCAGCAGCGGCCGGGACAGGGAAGATGGGTTCTATGGCTACACCTTC	CASSGRDREDGFYGYTF
NA	TRBV29-1	TRBJ1-1	TGCAGCGCTCCCGGGGGCTGGAACACTGAAGCTTTCTTT	CSAPGGWNTEAFF
NA	TRBV7-9	TRBJ2-1	TGTGCCAGCAGCTTAGCGAGGACTGCCCTGGTCTACAATGAGCAGTTCTTC	CASSLARTALVYNEQFF
NA	TRBV2	TRBJ1-6	TGTGCCAGCAGTGAAGCATCAGGCAGCCCAAGCCGCAGATTT	CASSEASGSPSRRF
NA	TRBV6-5	TRBJ2-2	TGTGCCAGCAGCTTTCAGGTCACCGGGGAGCTGTTTTTT	CASSFQVTGELFF
NA	TRBV5-5	TRBJ1-5	TGTGCCAGCAGCGGGGAGGCTGTTGTTGGCAATCAGCCCCAGCATTTT	CASSGEAVVGNQPQHF
NA	TRBV2	TRBJ1-4	TGTGCCAGCACTGAATCAGGGGTACCTAATGAAAAACTGTTTTTT	CASTESGVPNEKLFF